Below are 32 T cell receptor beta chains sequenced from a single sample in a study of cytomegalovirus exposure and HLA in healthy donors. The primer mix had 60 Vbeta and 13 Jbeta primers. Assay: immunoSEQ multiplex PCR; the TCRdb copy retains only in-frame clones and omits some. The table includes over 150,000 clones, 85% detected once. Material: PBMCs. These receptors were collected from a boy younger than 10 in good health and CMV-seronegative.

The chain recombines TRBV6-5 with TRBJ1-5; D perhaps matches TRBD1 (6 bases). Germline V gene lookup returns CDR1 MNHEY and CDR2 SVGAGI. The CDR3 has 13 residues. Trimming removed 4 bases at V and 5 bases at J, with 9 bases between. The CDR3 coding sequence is TGTGCCAGCAGTTCGGACAGTCATCAGCCCCAGCATTTT. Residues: CASSSDSHQPQHF.

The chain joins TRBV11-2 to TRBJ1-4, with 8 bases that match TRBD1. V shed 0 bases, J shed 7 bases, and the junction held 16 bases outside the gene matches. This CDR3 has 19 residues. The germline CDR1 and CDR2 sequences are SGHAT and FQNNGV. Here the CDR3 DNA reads TGTGCCAGCAGCTTAGATCTGGAGCAGGGGGCGATTATTGCTGAAAAACTGTTTTTT. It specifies CASSLDLEQGAIIAEKLFF.

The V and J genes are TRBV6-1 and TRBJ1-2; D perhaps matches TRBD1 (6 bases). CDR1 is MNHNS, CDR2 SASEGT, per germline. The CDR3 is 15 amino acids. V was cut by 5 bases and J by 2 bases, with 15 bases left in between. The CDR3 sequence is CASSFTGQTNYGYTF. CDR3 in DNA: TGTGCCAGCAGTTTTACCGGACAGACGAACTATGGCTACACCTTC.

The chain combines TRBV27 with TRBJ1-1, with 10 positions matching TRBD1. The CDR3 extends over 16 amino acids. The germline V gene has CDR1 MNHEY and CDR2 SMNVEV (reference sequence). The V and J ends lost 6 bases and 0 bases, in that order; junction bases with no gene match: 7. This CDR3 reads CASSRGQGRVNTEAFF. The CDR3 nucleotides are TGTGCCAGCAGCCGGGGACAGGGGCGAGTGAACACTGAAGCTTTCTTT.

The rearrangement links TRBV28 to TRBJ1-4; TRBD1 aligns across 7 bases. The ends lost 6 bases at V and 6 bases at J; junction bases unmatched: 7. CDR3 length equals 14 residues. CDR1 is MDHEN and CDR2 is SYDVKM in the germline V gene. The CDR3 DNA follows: TGTGCCAGCAGACCGACAGGGATAGATGAAAAACTGTTTTTT. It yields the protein CASRPTGIDEKLFF.

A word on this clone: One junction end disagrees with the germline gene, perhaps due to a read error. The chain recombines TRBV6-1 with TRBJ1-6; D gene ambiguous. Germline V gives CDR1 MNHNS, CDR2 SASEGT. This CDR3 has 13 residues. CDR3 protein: CASGEASDSPLHF. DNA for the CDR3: TGTGCCAGCGGTGAGGCTTCTGATTCACCCCTCCACTTT.

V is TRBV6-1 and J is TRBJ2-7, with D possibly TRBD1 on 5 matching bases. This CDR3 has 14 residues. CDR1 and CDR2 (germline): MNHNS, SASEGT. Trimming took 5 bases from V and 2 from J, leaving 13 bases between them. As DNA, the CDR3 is TGTGCCAGCAGTCTGCACAGGTACACCTACGAGCAGTACTTC. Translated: CASSLHRYTYEQYF.

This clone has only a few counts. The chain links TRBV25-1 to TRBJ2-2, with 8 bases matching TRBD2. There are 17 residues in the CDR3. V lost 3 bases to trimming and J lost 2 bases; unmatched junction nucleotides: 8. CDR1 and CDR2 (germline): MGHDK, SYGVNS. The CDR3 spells CASSDELAEINTGELFF. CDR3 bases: TGTGCCAGCAGTGATGAACTAGCGGAGATTAACACCGGGGAGCTGTTTTTT.

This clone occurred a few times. The CDR3 nucleotides are TGTGCCAGCAGCCCAGACTTCAATCACGAGCAGTACTTC. This sequence encodes CASSPDFNHEQYF. The chain links TRBV28 to TRBJ2-7; D is unclear. Trimming cost V 6 bases and J 5 bases, with 14 bases left between them. The CDR3 contains 13 residues. Germline V gene sequence: CDR1 MDHEN, CDR2 SYDVKM.

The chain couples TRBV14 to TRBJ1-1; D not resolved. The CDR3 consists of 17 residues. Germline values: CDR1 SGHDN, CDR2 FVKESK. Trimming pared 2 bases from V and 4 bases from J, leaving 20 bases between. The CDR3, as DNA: TGTGCCAGCAGCCAACCTCTCCTCGCGGGTTTTGTCACTGAAGCTTTCTTT. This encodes CASSQPLLAGFVTEAFF.

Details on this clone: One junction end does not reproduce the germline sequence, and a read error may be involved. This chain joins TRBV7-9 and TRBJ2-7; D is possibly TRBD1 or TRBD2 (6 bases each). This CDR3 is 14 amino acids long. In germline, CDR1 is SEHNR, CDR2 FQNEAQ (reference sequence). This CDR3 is CSSSLGGGRGEQYF. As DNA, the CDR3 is TGTTCCAGCAGCCTAGGAGGGGGTCGGGGCGAGCAGTACTTC.

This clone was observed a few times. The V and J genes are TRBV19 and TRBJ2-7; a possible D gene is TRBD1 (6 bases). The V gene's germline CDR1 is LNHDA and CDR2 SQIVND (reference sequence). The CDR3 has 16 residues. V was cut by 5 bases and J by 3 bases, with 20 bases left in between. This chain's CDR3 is CASSFTGHPSLYEQYF. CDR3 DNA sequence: TGTGCCAGTAGTTTTACGGGACACCCGTCCCTCTACGAGCAGTACTTC. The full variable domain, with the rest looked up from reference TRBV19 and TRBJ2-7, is DGGITQSPKYLFRKEGQNVTLSCEQNLNHDAMYWYRQDPGQGLRLIYYSQIVNDFQKGDIAEGYSVSREKKESFPLTVTSAQKNPTAFYLCASSFTGHPSLYEQYFGPGTRLTVT.

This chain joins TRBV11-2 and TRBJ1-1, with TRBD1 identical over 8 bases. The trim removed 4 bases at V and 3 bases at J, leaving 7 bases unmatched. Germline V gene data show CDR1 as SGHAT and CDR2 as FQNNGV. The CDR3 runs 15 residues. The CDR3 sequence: CASSSSDRGDTEAFF. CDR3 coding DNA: TGTGCCAGCAGCTCCAGCGACAGGGGCGACACTGAAGCTTTCTTT. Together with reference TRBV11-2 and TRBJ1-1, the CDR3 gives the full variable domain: EAGVAQSPRYKIIEKRQSVAFWCNPISGHATLYWYQQILGQGPKLLIQFQNNGVVDDSQLPKDRFSAERLKGVDSTLKIQPAKLEDSAVYLCASSSSDRGDTEAFFGQGTRLTVV.

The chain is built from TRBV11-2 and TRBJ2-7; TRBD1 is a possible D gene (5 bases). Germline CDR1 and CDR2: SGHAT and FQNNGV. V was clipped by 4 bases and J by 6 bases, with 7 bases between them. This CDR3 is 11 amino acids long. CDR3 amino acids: CASSSRAEQYV. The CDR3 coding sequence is TGTGCCAGCAGCTCCAGGGCCGAGCAGTACGTC.

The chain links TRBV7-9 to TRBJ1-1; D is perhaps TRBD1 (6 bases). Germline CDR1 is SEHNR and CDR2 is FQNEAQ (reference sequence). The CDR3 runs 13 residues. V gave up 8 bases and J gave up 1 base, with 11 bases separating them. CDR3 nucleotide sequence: TGTGCCAGCCGGGGGGCGGGGAACACTGAAGCTTTCTTT. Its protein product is CASRGAGNTEAFF.

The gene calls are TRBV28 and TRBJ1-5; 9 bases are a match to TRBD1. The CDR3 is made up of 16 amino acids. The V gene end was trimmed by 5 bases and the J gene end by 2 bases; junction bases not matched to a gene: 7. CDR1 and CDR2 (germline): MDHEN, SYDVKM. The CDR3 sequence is CASSLEQGAGNQPQHF. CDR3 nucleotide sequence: TGTGCCAGCAGTCTAGAACAGGGGGCTGGCAATCAGCCCCAGCATTTT. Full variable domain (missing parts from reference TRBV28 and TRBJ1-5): DVKVTQSSRYLVKRTGEKVFLECVQDMDHENMFWYRQDPGLGLRLIYFSYDVKMKEKGDIPEGYSVSREKKERFSLILESASTNQTSMYLCASSLEQGAGNQPQHFGDGTRLSIL.

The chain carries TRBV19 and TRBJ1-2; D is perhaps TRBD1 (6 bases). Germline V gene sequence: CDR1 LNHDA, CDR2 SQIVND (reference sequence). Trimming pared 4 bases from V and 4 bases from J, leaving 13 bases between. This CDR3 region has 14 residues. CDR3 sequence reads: CASSNQGLGYGYTF. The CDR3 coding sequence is TGTGCCAGTAGTAACCAGGGGCTGGGCTATGGCTACACCTTC.

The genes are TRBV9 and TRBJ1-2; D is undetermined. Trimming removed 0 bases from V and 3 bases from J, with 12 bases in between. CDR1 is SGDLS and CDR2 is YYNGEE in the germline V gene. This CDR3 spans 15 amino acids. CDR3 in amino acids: CASSVEEGFYYGYTF. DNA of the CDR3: TGTGCCAGCAGCGTAGAGGAGGGATTCTACTATGGCTACACCTTC.

The CDR3 region is CASSFTGGNTIYF. The CDR3 bases are TGTGCCAGCAGCTTTACAGGGGGAAACACCATATATTTT. This chain connects TRBV5-6 to TRBJ1-3, with TRBD1 as a possible D gene (6 bases). The CDR3 has 13 residues. Germline V gene lookup returns CDR1 SGHDT and CDR2 YYEEEE. The germline V and J ends were trimmed by 2 bases and 4 bases, with 7 bases remaining between them.

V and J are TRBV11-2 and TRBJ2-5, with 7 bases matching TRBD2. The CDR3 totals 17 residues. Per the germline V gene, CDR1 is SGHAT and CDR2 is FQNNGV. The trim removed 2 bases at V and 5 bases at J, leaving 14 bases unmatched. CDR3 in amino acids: CASSLTLGGRAWETQYF. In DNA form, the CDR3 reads TGTGCCAGCAGCTTAACGCTCGGTGGGAGGGCGTGGGAGACCCAGTACTTC.

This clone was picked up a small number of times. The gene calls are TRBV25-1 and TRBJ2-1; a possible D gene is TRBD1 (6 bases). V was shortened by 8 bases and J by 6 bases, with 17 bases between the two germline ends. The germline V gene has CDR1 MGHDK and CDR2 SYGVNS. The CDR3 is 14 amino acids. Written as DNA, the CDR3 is TGTGCCAGCTCCGCTTTAGACAGGAGCAATGAGCAGTTCTTC. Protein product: CASSALDRSNEQFF.

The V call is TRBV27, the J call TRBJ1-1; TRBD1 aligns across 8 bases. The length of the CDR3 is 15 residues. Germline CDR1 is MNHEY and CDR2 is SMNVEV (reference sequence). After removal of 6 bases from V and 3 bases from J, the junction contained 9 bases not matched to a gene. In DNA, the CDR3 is TGTGCCAGCAGACTTAGGACAGGGAGGGACACTGAAGCTTTCTTT. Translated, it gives CASRLRTGRDTEAFF.

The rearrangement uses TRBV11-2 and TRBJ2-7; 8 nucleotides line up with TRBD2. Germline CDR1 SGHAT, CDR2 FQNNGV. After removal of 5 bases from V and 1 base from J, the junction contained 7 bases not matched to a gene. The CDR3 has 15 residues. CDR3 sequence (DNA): TGTGCCAGCAGCGGTGCGGGAGGACCTTCCTACGAGCAGTACTTC. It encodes CASSGAGGPSYEQYF. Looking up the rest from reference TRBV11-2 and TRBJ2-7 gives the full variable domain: EAGVAQSPRYKIIEKRQSVAFWCNPISGHATLYWYQQILGQGPKLLIQFQNNGVVDDSQLPKDRFSAERLKGVDSTLKIQPAKLEDSAVYLCASSGAGGPSYEQYFGPGTRLTVT.

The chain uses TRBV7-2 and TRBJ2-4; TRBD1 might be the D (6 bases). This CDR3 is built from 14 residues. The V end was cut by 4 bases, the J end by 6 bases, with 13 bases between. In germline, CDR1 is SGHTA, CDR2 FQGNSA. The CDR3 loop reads CASSSRTEGNIQYF. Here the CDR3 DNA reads TGTGCCAGCAGCTCAAGGACAGAGGGAAACATTCAGTACTTC.

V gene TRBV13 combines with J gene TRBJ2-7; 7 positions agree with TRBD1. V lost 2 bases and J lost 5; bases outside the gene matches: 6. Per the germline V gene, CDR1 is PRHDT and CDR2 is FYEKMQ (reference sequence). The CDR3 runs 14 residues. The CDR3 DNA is TGTGCCAGCAGCTTAAAGGGGGCTTCCGACGAGCAGTACTTC. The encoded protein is CASSLKGASDEQYF.

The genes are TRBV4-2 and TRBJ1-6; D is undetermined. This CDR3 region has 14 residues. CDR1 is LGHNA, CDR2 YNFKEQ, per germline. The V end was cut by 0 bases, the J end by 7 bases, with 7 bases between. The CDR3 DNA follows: TGTGCCAGCAGCCAAGATGCCGAGAATTCACCCCTCCACTTT. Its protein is CASSQDAENSPLHF.

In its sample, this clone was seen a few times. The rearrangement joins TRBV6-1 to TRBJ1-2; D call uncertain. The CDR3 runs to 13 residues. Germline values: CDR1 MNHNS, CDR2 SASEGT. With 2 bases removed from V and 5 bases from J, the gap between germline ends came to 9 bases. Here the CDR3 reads CASSESGKYGYTF. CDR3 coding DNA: TGTGCCAGCAGTGAAAGCGGGAAGTATGGCTACACCTTC.

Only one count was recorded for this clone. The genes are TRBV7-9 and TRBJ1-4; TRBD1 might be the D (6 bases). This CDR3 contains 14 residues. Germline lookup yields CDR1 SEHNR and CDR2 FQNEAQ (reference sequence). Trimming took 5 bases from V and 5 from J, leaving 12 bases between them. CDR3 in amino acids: CASSNKQGNEKLFF. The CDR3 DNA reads TGTGCCAGCAGCAACAAACAGGGAAATGAAAAACTGTTTTTT.

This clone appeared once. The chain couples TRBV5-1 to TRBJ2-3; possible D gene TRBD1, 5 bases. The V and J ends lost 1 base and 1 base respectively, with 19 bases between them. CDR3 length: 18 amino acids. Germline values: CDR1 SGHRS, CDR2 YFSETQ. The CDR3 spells CASSLCLCGAPGTDTQYF. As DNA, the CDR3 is TGCGCCAGCAGCTTGTGTTTGTGTGGGGCCCCCGGCACAGATACGCAGTATTTT.

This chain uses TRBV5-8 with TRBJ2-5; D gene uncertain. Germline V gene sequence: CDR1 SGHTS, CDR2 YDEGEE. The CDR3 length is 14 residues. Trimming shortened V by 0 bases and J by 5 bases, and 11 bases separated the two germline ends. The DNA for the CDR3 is TGTGCCAGCAGCTTGGGACTTCTCGGGGAGACCCAGTACTTC. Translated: CASSLGLLGETQYF. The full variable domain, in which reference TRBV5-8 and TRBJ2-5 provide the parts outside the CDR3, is EAGVTQSPTHLIKTRGQQATLRCSPISGHTSVYWYQQALGLGLQFLLWYDEGEERNRGNFPPRFSGRQFPNYSSELNVNALELEDSALYLCASSLGLLGETQYFGPGTRLLVL.

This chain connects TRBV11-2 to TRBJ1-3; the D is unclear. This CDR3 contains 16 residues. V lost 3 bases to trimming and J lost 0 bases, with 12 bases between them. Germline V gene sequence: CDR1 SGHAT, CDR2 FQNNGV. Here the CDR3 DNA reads TGTGCCAGCAGCTTTTCCCGGAGTCCCTCTGGAAACACCATATATTTT. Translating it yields CASSFSRSPSGNTIYF.

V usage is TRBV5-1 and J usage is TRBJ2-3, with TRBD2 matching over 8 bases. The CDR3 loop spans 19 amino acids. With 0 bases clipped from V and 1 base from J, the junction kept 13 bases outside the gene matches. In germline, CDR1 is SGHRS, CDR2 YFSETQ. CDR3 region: CASSLAPARAGARTDTQYF. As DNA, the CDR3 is TGCGCCAGCAGCTTGGCACCCGCTAGAGCGGGGGCCCGCACAGATACGCAGTATTTT.